The clone carrying this T cell receptor (beta chain) showed up many times. Antigen unknown. For the second PCR, which ran for about 7 to 12 cycles, a sample-barcoded 5' primer and a J-beta primer mix were used. Template switching added a 12-random-nucleotide identifier to every cDNA molecule. The yield of each sample was at least 3 million CDR3-containing paired-end reads. TCRdb reprocessed the 5' RACE reads with MiXCR, giving one entry per CDR3 protein. The data hold 1.6 million or so distinct CDR3 sequences, with approximately 32% observed a single time. This record comes from a study of blood T cells in healthy people across ages. Study-wide points: Observed TCR beta diversity per million T cells went down as age went up. This fall followed a roughly linear course with age. The donors' CMV status was not determined, possibly confounding changes in expanded clonotypes.

Per the germline V gene, CDR1 is LGHDT and CDR2 is YNNKEL (reference sequence). V gave up 2 bases and J gave up 6 bases, with 10 bases separating them. The CDR3 consists of 13 residues. The gene calls are TRBV3-1 and TRBJ1-2; no clear D. The receptor was derived from a woman aged 30 to 39 in good health. The material sequenced was blood. The CDR3 bases are TGTGCCAGCAGCCAAATAGGGATCGATGGCTACACCTTC. Protein sequence: CASSQIGIDGYTF.